These 20 T cell receptor beta chains were sequenced from one sample in a study of T cell responses to AZD1222 COVID-19 vaccine. Sequencing used immunoSEQ multiplex PCR; TCRdb keeps in-frame clones, though not all of them. The data hold tens of thousands of clones, with around 90% observed a single time. The specimen comprised peripheral blood, sampled on day 0 of AZD1222 vaccination. These receptors all stem from an adult in good health.

The V gene is TRBV7-9, the J gene TRBJ1-6, with 11 bases fitting TRBD1. The CDR3 length is 16 residues. The ends lost 3 bases at V and 6 bases at J; junction bases unmatched: 4. Per the germline V gene, CDR1 is SEHNR and CDR2 is FQNEAQ (reference sequence). The CDR3 region is CASSLRTGGRNSPLHF. CDR3 nucleotides: TGTGCCAGCAGCTTGCGGACAGGGGGCCGTAATTCACCCCTCCACTTT.

The chain links TRBV19 to TRBJ2-5, with 8 bases identical to TRBD1. Germline CDR1 reads LNHDA; CDR2 reads SQIVND (reference sequence). The J segment lost 5 bases and the V segment lost 8 bases, leaving 19 bases of the junction unmatched. The CDR3 spans 17 residues. CDR3 loop: CASSSLGQVEYGETQYF. Here the CDR3 DNA reads TGTGCCAGTTCAAGCCTGGGACAGGTCGAGTACGGGGAGACCCAGTACTTC.

The V gene is TRBV7-2, the J gene TRBJ1-2; the D gene is possibly TRBD1 (5 bases). CDR3 length equals 15 residues. Germline V lookup: CDR1 SGHTA, CDR2 FQGNSA. The ends were cut back, 3 bases at V and 2 bases at J, with 13 bases in the middle. CDR3 coding DNA: TGTGCCAGCAGCTTGGCCCCACGGGGGAACTATGGCTACACCTTC. It translates to CASSLAPRGNYGYTF.

V usage is TRBV4-3 and J usage is TRBJ1-2, with unresolved D. The ends were cut back, 3 bases at V and 3 bases at J, with 11 bases in the middle. Germline-derived CDR1 and CDR2 are LGHNA and YSLEER. The CDR3 runs 14 residues. The CDR3 nucleotides read TGCGCCAGCAGCCACCGGTCCAGAGACTATGGCTACACCTTC. Translated, it gives CASSHRSRDYGYTF.

The chain has TRBV7-3 and TRBJ1-1; D is uncertain. V was clipped by 5 bases and J by 5 bases, with 12 bases between them. There are 13 residues in the CDR3. Germline V lookup: CDR1 SGHTA, CDR2 FQGTGA. The chain's CDR3 is CASSIEDRTEAFF. DNA of the CDR3: TGTGCCAGCAGCATAGAGGACCGAACTGAAGCTTTCTTT.

V and J are TRBV3-1 (or the pseudogene TRBV3-2) and TRBJ1-1; no reliable D call. CDR3 length: 13 amino acids. Between the trimmed V and J ends, which lost 1 base and 7 bases, there was a span of 10 bases. CDR1 and CDR2 from the germline V gene are LGHDT and YNNKEL (reference sequence). The CDR3 protein is CASSQGGKGEAFF. The CDR3 nucleotides are TGTGCCAGCAGCCAAGGGGGTAAAGGTGAAGCTTTCTTT.

The chain is built from TRBV21-1 and TRBJ2-7; no DNA check was done on the table's D call, TRBD2. TRBV21-1 represents a pseudogene. The CDR3 is 21 residues long. The CDR3 nucleotides read TGTGCCAGCAGCAACAACCATCTAGCGGGGGGGACCTATTCTAGCTCCTACGAGCAGTACTTC. Its protein is CASSNNHLAGGTYSSSYEQYF.

The genes are TRBV10-3 and TRBJ2-7, with TRBD1 identical over 7 bases. The junction had 15 bases not matched to a gene; V was cut back by 2 bases and J by 5 bases. Germline V gene data show CDR1 as ENHRY and CDR2 as SYGVKD. CDR3 length: 17 residues. CDR3 in amino acids: CAISEGLGGPKTHEQYF. The CDR3 bases are TGTGCCATCAGTGAGGGTTTAGGGGGCCCCAAGACCCACGAGCAGTACTTC.

The chain is built from TRBV30 and TRBJ1-1; D remains ambiguous. Trimming took off 5 bases at V and 1 base at J, with 8 bases between the two ends. Per germline, CDR1 GTSNPN and CDR2 SVGIG (reference sequence). The CDR3 consists of 12 residues. The CDR3 reads CAWGPTNTEAFF. The CDR3 DNA reads TGTGCCTGGGGACCCACGAACACTGAAGCTTTCTTT.

V and J are TRBV7-9 and TRBJ1-2; D ambiguous. The CDR3 runs 17 residues. Germline V gene sequence: CDR1 SEHNR, CDR2 FQNEAQ (reference sequence). Trimming pared 5 bases from V and 2 bases from J, leaving 21 bases between. CDR3 region: CASSPPPFQDPNYGYTF. The CDR3 nucleotides read TGTGCCAGCAGCCCACCCCCTTTCCAGGATCCAAACTATGGCTACACCTTC.

The chain has TRBV23-1 and TRBJ2-7, with a tentative D call TRBD1 (6 bases). TRBV23-1 is recorded as an ORF, its role being uncertain. The CDR3 is 16 residues long. V lost 4 bases to trimming and J lost 6 bases, with 22 bases between them. The CDR3 is CASSRSPTGTICEQYF. Written as DNA, the CDR3 is TGCGCCAGCAGTCGCTCACCGACAGGTACTATCTGCGAGCAGTACTTC.

V and J are TRBV18 and TRBJ1-5; 8 bases fit TRBD1. J gave up 6 bases and V 3 bases, and 13 bases lay outside the gene matches. The CDR3 totals 17 residues. CDR1 is KGHSH and CDR2 is LQKENI in the germline V gene. CDR3 in amino acids: CASSPNRGRERGQPQHF. In nucleotides, the CDR3 is TGTGCCAGCTCACCGAACAGGGGGAGAGAGAGGGGTCAGCCCCAGCATTTT.

The V gene is TRBV6-5, the J gene TRBJ2-2; D remains unclear. Germline V gives CDR1 MNHEY, CDR2 SVGAGI. V was trimmed by 11 bases and J by 2 bases, leaving 6 bases between them. CDR3 length: 11 amino acids. CDR3 region: CACTNTGELFF. CDR3 coding DNA: TGTGCCTGCACAAACACCGGGGAGCTGTTTTTT.

The gene calls are TRBV30 and TRBJ2-7; 8 nucleotides line up with TRBD1. V was pared by 0 bases and J by 7 bases, with 11 bases of the junction left unmatched. This CDR3 spans 15 amino acids. The germline V gene has CDR1 GTSNPN and CDR2 SVGIG (reference sequence). DNA for the CDR3: TGTGCCTGGAGTGTACTAGGTCAGGGGGCTTGGGAGCAGTACTTC. Amino acids: CAWSVLGQGAWEQYF.

The V and J genes are TRBV6-5 and TRBJ2-2; D is uncertain. Germline V gene data show CDR1 as MNHEY and CDR2 as SVGAGI. V lost 0 bases and J lost 2, with 7 bases in between. The CDR3 has 15 amino acids. DNA of the CDR3: TGTGCCAGCAGTTACTCAAACTATAACACCGGGGAGCTGTTTTTT. This gives the protein CASSYSNYNTGELFF.

CDR3 sequence (DNA): TGTGCCAGCAGCCCACAGACAGGGATTTCCTACGAGCAGTACTTC. Translated: CASSPQTGISYEQYF. This rearrangement joins TRBV28 to TRBJ2-7; 7 bases match TRBD1. CDR3 length: 15 residues. V trimming: 6 bases; J trimming: 1 base; junction bases outside the gene matches: 9. Germline assignment: CDR1 MDHEN and CDR2 SYDVKM. The whole variable domain, remainder taken from reference TRBV28 and TRBJ2-7, is DVKVTQSSRYLVKRTGEKVFLECVQDMDHENMFWYRQDPGLGLRLIYFSYDVKMKEKGDIPEGYSVSREKKERFSLILESASTNQTSMYLCASSPQTGISYEQYFGPGTRLTVT.

In regard to this clone: Germline and junction disagree at one end, which may indicate a read error. The chain joins TRBV11-2 to TRBJ2-3; D is unresolved. In germline, CDR1 is SGHAT, CDR2 FQNNGV. This CDR3 comprises 16 residues. CDR3 sequence: CASTLASFNLADTQYF. Here the CDR3 DNA reads TGTGCCAGCACCTTAGCTTCCTTCAACTTGGCAGATACGCAGTATTTT.

The chain links TRBV29-1 to TRBJ1-2; possibly TRBD1 for D (6 bases). This CDR3 has 15 residues. From germline, CDR1 is SQVTM and CDR2 ANQGSEA. V was cut by 0 bases and J by 4 bases, with 15 bases left in between. CDR3 region: CSVEDVGRGGYGYTF. The CDR3 nucleotides read TGCAGCGTTGAAGATGTCGGCAGGGGAGGCTATGGCTACACCTTC.

The chain is built from TRBV5-1 and TRBJ2-2; D call uncertain. The CDR3 is 17 residues long. Trimming shortened V by 4 bases and J by 5 bases, and 21 bases separated the two germline ends. Germline V CDR1 and CDR2: SGHRS, YFSETQ. The CDR3 bases are TGCGCCAGCAGCAAAATCAAGTCGGGTGAAGGAACCGGGGAGCTGTTTTTT. It yields the protein CASSKIKSGEGTGELFF.

The CDR3 nucleotides read TGTGCCAGCACCCCTGAGCGGGGGGGATTCGGGGACGAGCAGTTCTTC. It specifies CASTPERGGFGDEQFF. The rearrangement uses TRBV7-9 and TRBJ2-1; 10 nucleotides agree with TRBD2. Unmatched junction bases numbered 16, after V lost 7 bases and J lost 10 bases. The CDR3 runs to 16 residues. Per the germline V gene, CDR1 is SEHNR and CDR2 is FQNEAQ (reference sequence).